This note documents a single T cell receptor (beta chain) sequence. Antigen: not known. This sample is part of a study of identifying expanded T cells in peripheral blood. Profiling relied on immunoSEQ multiplex PCR, and the TCRdb table lists in-frame clones only, not all of them. The sample yields 110,000 or so clones, roughly nine tenths seen once. General observations from the study: Clone count variance between approximately 2-week samples rose with total template count. Technical replicates showed about 1.1 changed clones; two weeks about 16.4; four weeks 19.

During the collection period, no donor immune events like infections were recorded. V was shortened by 7 bases and J by 3 bases, with 12 bases between the two germline ends. Per the germline V gene, CDR1 is SNHLY and CDR2 is FYNNEI. The CDR3 has 14 amino acids. The TCR sequence derives from a person between 18 and 75 years old in good health. Source material: blood. The chain couples TRBV2 to TRBJ1-4; D call uncertain. As DNA, the CDR3 is TGTGCCAGCATTGGGGTCTGGGCTAATGAAAAACTGTTTTTT. This sequence encodes CASIGVWANEKLFF.